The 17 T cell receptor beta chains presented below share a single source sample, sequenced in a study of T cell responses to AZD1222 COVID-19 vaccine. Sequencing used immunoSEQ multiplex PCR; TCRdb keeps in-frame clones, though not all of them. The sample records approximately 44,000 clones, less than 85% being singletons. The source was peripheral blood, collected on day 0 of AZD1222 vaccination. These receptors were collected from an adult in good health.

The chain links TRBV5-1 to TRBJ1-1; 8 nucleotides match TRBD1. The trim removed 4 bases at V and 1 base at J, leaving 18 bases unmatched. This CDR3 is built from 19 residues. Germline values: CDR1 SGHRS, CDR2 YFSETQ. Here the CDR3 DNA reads TGCGCCAGCAGCCGACGAGGACAGGGTTTAGGTGGAGGGAACACTGAAGCTTTCTTT. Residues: CASSRRGQGLGGGNTEAFF.

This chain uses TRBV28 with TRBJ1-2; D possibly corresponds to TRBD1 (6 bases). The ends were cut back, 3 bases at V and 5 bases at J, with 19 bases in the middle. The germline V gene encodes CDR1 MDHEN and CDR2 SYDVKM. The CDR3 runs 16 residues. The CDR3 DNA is TGTGCCAGCAGTTTTCTGACGTTGAGGGGGGAATATGGCTACACCTTC. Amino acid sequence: CASSFLTLRGEYGYTF.

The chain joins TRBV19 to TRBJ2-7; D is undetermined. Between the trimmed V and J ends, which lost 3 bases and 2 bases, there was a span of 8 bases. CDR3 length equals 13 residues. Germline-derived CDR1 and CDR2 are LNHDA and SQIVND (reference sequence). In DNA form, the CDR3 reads TGTGCCAGTAGTATTGGCGCCGCCTACGAGCAGTACTTC. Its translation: CASSIGAAYEQYF.

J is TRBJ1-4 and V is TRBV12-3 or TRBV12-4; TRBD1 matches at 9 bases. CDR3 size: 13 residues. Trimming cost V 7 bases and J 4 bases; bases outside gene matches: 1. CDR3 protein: CASNRGRNEKLFF. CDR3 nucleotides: TGTGCCAGCAACAGGGGGCGTAATGAAAAACTGTTTTTT.

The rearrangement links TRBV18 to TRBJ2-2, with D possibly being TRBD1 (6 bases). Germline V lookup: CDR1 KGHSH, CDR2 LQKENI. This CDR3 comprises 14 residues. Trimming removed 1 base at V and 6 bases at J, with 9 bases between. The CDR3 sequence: CASSPLQGSGELFF. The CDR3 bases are TGTGCCAGCTCACCACTACAGGGATCCGGGGAGCTGTTTTTT.

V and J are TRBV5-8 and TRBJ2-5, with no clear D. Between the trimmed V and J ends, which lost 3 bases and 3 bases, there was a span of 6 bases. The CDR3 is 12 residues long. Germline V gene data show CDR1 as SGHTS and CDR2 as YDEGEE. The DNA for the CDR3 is TGTGCCAGCAGCTCCCCAAAAGAGACCCAGTACTTC. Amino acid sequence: CASSSPKETQYF.

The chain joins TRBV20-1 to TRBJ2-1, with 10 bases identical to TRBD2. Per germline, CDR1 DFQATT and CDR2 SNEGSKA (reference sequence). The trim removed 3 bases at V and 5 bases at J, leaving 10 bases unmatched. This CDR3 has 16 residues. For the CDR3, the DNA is TGCAGTGCTAGTCTACCAGCGGGGGGGCTCCACAATGAGCAGTTCTTC. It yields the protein CSASLPAGGLHNEQFF.

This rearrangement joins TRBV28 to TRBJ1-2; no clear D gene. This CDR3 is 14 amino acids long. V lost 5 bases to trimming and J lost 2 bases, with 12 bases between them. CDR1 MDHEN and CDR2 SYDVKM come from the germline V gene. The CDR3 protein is CASSVSNTNYGYTF. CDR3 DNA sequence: TGTGCCAGCAGTGTGTCGAACACCAACTATGGCTACACCTTC.

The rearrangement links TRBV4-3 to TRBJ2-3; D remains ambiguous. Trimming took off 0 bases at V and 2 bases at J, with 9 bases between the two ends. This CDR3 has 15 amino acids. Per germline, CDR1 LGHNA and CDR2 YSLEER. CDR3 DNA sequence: TGCGCCAGCAGCCAAGATGGCGGATACACAGATACGCAGTATTTT. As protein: CASSQDGGYTDTQYF.

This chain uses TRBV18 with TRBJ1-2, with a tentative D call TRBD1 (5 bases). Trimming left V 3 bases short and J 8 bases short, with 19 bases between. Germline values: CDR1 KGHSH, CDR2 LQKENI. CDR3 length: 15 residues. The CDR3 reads CASSPQGDAQRGYTF. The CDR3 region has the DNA TGTGCCAGCTCACCCCAGGGTGACGCACAGAGGGGCTACACCTTC.

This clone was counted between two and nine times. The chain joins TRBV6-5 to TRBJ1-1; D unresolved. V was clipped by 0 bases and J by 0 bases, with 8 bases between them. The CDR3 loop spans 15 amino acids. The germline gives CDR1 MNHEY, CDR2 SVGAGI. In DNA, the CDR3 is TGTGCCAGCAGTTACTCGGCCAACATGAACACTGAAGCTTTCTTT. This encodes CASSYSANMNTEAFF.

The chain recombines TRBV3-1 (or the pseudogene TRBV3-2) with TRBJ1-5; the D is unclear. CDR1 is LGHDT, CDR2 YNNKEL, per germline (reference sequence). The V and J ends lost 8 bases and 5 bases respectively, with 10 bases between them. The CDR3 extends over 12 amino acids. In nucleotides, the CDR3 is TGTGCCAGCGGCCGCGGAGATCAGCCCCAGCATTTT. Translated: CASGRGDQPQHF.

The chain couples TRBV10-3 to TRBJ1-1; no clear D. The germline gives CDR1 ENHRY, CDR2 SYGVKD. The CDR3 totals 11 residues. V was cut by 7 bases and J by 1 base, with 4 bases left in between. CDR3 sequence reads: CAIMENTEAFF. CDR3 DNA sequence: TGTGCCATCATGGAGAACACTGAAGCTTTCTTT.

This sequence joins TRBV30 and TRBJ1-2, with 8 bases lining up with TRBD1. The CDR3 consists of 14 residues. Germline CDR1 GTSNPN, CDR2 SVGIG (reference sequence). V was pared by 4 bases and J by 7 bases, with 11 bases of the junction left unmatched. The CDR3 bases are TGTGCCTGGAAACCCCCGGACAGGGCTAGTGGCTACACCTTC. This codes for CAWKPPDRASGYTF.

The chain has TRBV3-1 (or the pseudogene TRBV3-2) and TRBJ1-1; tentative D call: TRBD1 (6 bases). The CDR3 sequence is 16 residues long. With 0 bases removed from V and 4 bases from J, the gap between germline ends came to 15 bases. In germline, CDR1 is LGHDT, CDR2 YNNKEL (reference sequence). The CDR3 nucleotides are TGTGCCAGCAGCCAAGATTACGGGGGCGCACCCACTGAAGCTTTCTTT. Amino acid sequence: CASSQDYGGAPTEAFF.

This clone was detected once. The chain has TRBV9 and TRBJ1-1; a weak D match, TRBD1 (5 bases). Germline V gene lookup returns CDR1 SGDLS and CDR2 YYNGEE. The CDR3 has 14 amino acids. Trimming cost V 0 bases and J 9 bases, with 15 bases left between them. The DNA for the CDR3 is TGTGCCAGCAGCGTAGTACGGAGGGGAGGGCAAGCTTTCTTT. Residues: CASSVVRRGGQAFF.

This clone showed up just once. CDR3 nucleotide sequence: TGCGCCAGCCAGGCCGCTAACTATGGCTACACCTTC. Translated: CASQAANYGYTF. This chain uses TRBV10-2 with TRBJ1-2; D is uncertain. Per germline, CDR1 WSHSY and CDR2 SAAADI. The CDR3 is 12 amino acids. V was trimmed by 8 bases and J by 0 bases, leaving 7 bases between them.